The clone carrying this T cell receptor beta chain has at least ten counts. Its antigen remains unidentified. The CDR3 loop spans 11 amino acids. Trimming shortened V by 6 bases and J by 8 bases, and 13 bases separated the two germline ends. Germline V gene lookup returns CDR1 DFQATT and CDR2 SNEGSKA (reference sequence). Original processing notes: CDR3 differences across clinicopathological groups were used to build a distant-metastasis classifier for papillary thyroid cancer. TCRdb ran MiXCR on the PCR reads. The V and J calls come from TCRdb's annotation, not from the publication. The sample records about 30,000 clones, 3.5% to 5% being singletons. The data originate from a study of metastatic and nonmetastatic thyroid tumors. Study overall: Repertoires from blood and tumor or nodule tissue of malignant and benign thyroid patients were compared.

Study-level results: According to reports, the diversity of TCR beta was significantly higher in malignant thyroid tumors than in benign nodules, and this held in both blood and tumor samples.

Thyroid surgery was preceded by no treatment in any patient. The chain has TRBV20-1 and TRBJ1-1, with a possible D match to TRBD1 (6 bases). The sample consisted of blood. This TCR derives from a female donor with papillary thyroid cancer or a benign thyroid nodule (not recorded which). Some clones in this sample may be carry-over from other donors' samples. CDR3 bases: TGCAGTGCCACCAGACAGGTCGAAGCTTTCTTT. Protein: CSATRQVEAFF.